Sequencing of this T cell receptor beta chain was carried out in a study of CD8 T cells in Susac syndrome. This clonotype was seen a few times. With random hexamers, reverse transcription was performed on about 0.5 to 1 ug of RNA. immunoSEQ multiplex PCR amplified TCR beta CDR3 across 54 Vbeta, 13 Jbeta. In TCRdb, the immunoSEQ multiplex PCR reads were re-called with MiXCR into one record per CDR3 protein. Of 250,000 to 300,000 distinct CDR3 sequences in the sample, approximately 85% were seen once. Sequencing was carried out using CD8+ T cells from PBMCs. This clonotype was obtained from a human donor with multiple sclerosis.

CDR3 region: CASSVGTLIIQDEQFF. The CDR3 DNA is TGTGCCAGCAGCGTAGGAACACTCATAATACAAGATGAGCAGTTCTTC. This chain links TRBV9 with TRBJ2-1, with unresolved D. Germline V gene lookup returns CDR1 SGDLS and CDR2 YYNGEE. V gave up 0 bases and J gave up 8 bases, with 18 bases separating them. CDR3 length: 16 residues.